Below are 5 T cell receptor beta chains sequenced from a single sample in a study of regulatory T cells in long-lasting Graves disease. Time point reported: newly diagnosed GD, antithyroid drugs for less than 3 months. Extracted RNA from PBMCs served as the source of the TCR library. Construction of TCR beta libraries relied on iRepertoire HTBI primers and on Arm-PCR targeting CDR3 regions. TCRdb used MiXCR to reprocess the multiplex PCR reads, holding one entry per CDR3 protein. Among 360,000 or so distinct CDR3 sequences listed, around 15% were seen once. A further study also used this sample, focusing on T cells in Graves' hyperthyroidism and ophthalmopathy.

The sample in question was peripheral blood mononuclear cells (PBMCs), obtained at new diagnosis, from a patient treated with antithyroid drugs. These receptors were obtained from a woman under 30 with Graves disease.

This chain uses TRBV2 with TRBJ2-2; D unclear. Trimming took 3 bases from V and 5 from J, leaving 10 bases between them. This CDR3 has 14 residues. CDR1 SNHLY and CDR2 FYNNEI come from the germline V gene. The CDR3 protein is CASSDVALTGELFF. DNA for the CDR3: TGTGCCAGCAGTGATGTTGCATTAACCGGGGAGCTGTTTTTT.

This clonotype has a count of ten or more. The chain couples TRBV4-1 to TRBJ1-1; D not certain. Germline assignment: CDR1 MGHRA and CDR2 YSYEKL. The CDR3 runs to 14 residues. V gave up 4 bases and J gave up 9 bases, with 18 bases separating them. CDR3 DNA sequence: TGCGCCAGCAGCCCCCCAACCGGGGAAGCGAAAGCTTTCTTT. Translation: CASSPPTGEAKAFF.

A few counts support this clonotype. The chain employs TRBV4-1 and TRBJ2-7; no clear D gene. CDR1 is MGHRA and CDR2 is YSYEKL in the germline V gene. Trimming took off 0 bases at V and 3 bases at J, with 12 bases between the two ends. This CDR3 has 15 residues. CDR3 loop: CASSQDRSDNYEQYF. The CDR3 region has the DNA TGCGCCAGCAGCCAAGATCGGAGCGACAACTACGAGCAGTACTTC.

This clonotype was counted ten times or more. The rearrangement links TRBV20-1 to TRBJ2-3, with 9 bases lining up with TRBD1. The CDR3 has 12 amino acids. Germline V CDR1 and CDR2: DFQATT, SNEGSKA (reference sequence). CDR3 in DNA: TGCAGGGGACAGGGAAGCACAGATACGCAGTATTTT. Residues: CRGQGSTDTQYF.

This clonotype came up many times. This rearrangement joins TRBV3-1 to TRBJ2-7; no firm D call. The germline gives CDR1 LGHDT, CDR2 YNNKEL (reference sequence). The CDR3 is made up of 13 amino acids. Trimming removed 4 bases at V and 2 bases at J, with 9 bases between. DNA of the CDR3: TGTGCCAGCAGCCCTGGGGTCCCCTACGAGCAGTACTTC. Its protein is CASSPGVPYEQYF.